Listed below are T cell receptor beta chains from one sample, sequenced in a study of molecular identifiers for immune sequencing clone quantification. Using its own MiXCR run on the PCR reads, TCRdb lists one record per CDR3 protein. This sample has some 650,000 distinct CDR3 sequences, with 20% found just once. The sample was naive CD8+ T cells from blood, with Jurkat cell RNA spiked in. These receptors originate from a human donor in good health. Some libraries in this study had Jurkat cell RNA spiked in. CDR3s include the opening cysteine and the closing phenylalanine or tryptophan. Fields, in order: V gene, D gene, clone size, J gene, CDR3 protein, CDR3 DNA. D genes are given only for firm matches. Clone size is given for some rows only: seen once, a few or many times, or a class if the clone is expanded.

v_call: TRBV7-3
d_call: TRBD2
clone_size: NA
j_call: TRBJ2-3
cdr3_aa: CASSNSGSGSDAQYF
cdr3_nt: TGTGCCAGCAGCAATAGCGGGAGCGGGTCAGATGCGCAGTATTTT

v_call: TRBV30
d_call: TRBD2
clone_size: NA
j_call: TRBJ2-3
cdr3_aa: CAWSVAGGGRLERTQYF
cdr3_nt: TGTGCCTGGAGTGTCGCGGGTGGCGGGAGGCTCGAAAGGACGCAGTATTTT

v_call: TRBV20-1
d_call: TRBD2
clone_size: many
j_call: TRBJ2-1
cdr3_aa: CSATSSGSSYNEQFF
cdr3_nt: TGCAGTGCTACCTCTAGCGGGAGCTCCTACAATGAGCAGTTCTTC

v_call: TRBV14
d_call: TRBD2
clone_size: many
j_call: TRBJ2-5
cdr3_aa: CASSQELGGRAGETQYF
cdr3_nt: TGTGCCAGCAGCCAAGAATTAGGCGGGAGGGCCGGAGAGACCCAGTACTTC

v_call: TRBV27
d_call: NA
clone_size: many
j_call: TRBJ2-1
cdr3_aa: CASRPGQGLYNEQFF
cdr3_nt: TGTGCCAGCAGGCCAGGGCAGGGTCTCTACAATGAGCAGTTCTTC

v_call: TRBV6-2/TRBV6-3
d_call: TRBD2
clone_size: many
j_call: TRBJ2-5
cdr3_aa: CASSLPQRTKGLAAQETQYF
cdr3_nt: TGTGCCAGCAGTTTGCCTCAGAGGACTAAGGGTCTAGCGGCCCAAGAGACCCAGTACTTC

v_call: TRBV6-2/TRBV6-3
d_call: NA
clone_size: many
j_call: TRBJ1-5
cdr3_aa: CASSYSLYSNQPQHF
cdr3_nt: TGTGCCAGCAGTTATTCACTCTATAGCAATCAGCCCCAGCATTTT

v_call: TRBV6-2/TRBV6-3
d_call: TRBD2
clone_size: few
j_call: TRBJ2-2
cdr3_aa: CASSSQLAGATGELFF
cdr3_nt: TGTGCCAGCAGTTCCCAGCTAGCGGGAGCCACCGGGGAGCTGTTTTTT

v_call: TRBV7-9
d_call: NA
clone_size: once
j_call: TRBJ2-3
cdr3_aa: CASEYPWSHGADTQYF
cdr3_nt: TGTGCCAGCGAATACCCGTGGTCCCACGGGGCAGATACGCAGTATTTT

v_call: TRBV30
d_call: NA
clone_size: many
j_call: TRBJ2-1
cdr3_aa: CAWSWMAAGSYNEQFF
cdr3_nt: TGTGCCTGGAGTTGGATGGCGGCGGGGTCCTACAATGAGCAGTTCTTC

v_call: TRBV4-3
d_call: NA
clone_size: NA
j_call: TRBJ1-1
cdr3_aa: CASSQGRYSAFF
cdr3_nt: TGCGCCAGCAGCCAAGGCAGGTACAGTGCTTTCTTT

v_call: TRBV6-2/TRBV6-3
d_call: NA
clone_size: many
j_call: TRBJ2-3
cdr3_aa: CASSYADAVLGVTDTQYF
cdr3_nt: TGTGCCAGCAGTTATGCCGACGCGGTCTTAGGGGTCACAGATACGCAGTATTTT

v_call: TRBV25-1
d_call: NA
clone_size: many
j_call: TRBJ1-5
cdr3_aa: CASSARWGNQPQHF
cdr3_nt: TGTGCCAGCAGTGCCCGGTGGGGCAATCAGCCCCAGCATTTT

v_call: TRBV7-9
d_call: NA
clone_size: few
j_call: TRBJ2-1
cdr3_aa: CASSPGGGVQFF
cdr3_nt: TGTGCCAGCAGCCCGGGTGGAGGGGTGCAGTTCTTC

v_call: TRBV5-1
d_call: TRBD1
clone_size: many
j_call: TRBJ2-3
cdr3_aa: CASSGGQSTDTQYF
cdr3_nt: TGCGCCAGCAGCGGGGGACAGAGCACAGATACGCAGTATTTT

v_call: TRBV19
d_call: TRBD1
clone_size: NA
j_call: TRBJ2-7
cdr3_aa: CASRLTGGSYEQYF
cdr3_nt: TGTGCCAGTAGGCTGACAGGGGGTTCCTACGAGCAGTACTTC

v_call: TRBV4-3
d_call: NA
clone_size: few
j_call: TRBJ2-2
cdr3_aa: CASSQDRLGENTGELFF
cdr3_nt: TGCGCCAGCAGCCAAGACCGGCTCGGGGAGAACACCGGGGAGCTGTTTTTT

v_call: TRBV7-6
d_call: NA
clone_size: many
j_call: TRBJ2-2
cdr3_aa: CASSLVTQNTGELFF
cdr3_nt: TGTGCCAGCAGCTTAGTAACTCAGAACACCGGGGAGCTGTTTTTT

v_call: TRBV5-4
d_call: NA
clone_size: NA
j_call: TRBJ2-1
cdr3_aa: CASSFTHFPYNEQFF
cdr3_nt: TGTGCCAGCAGCTTCACCCACTTTCCTTACAATGAGCAGTTCTTC

v_call: TRBV7-9
d_call: NA
clone_size: NA
j_call: TRBJ1-3
cdr3_aa: CASTTGDAGNTIYF
cdr3_nt: TGTGCCAGCACCACGGGTGATGCTGGAAACACCATATATTTT

v_call: TRBV12-3/TRBV12-4
d_call: NA
clone_size: few
j_call: TRBJ1-1
cdr3_aa: CASTVNRANTEAFF
cdr3_nt: TGTGCCAGCACGGTAAACAGGGCGAACACTGAAGCTTTCTTT

v_call: TRBV5-5
d_call: NA
clone_size: few
j_call: TRBJ2-7
cdr3_aa: CASSFRVLYEQYF
cdr3_nt: TGTGCCAGCAGCTTCAGGGTACTGTACGAGCAGTACTTC

v_call: TRBV19
d_call: NA
clone_size: few
j_call: TRBJ2-2
cdr3_aa: CASRVNGELFF
cdr3_nt: TGTGCCAGCAGGGTGAACGGGGAGCTGTTTTTT

v_call: TRBV13
d_call: NA
clone_size: few
j_call: TRBJ2-7
cdr3_aa: CASSSELRGMDEQYF
cdr3_nt: TGTGCCAGCAGCTCGGAACTCAGGGGTATGGACGAGCAGTACTTC

v_call: TRBV12-3/TRBV12-4
d_call: TRBD2
clone_size: NA
j_call: TRBJ2-5
cdr3_aa: CASSLARGEGVVQETQYF
cdr3_nt: TGTGCCAGCAGTTTAGCGCGGGGGGAGGGGGTAGTCCAAGAGACCCAGTACTTC

v_call: TRBV30
d_call: NA
clone_size: many
j_call: TRBJ2-3
cdr3_aa: CAWSPLRPISDTQYF
cdr3_nt: TGTGCCTGGAGTCCGCTCCGTCCGATTTCAGATACGCAGTATTTT

v_call: TRBV5-1
d_call: TRBD1
clone_size: many
j_call: TRBJ2-7
cdr3_aa: CASSLVGTGAYEQYF
cdr3_nt: TGCGCCAGCAGCCTGGTGGGGACAGGAGCGTACGAGCAGTACTTC

v_call: TRBV6-6
d_call: NA
clone_size: many
j_call: TRBJ2-3
cdr3_aa: CASSDGIAGAGYF
cdr3_nt: TGTGCCAGCAGTGACGGGATCGCGGGGGCGGGGTATTTT

v_call: TRBV20-1
d_call: NA
clone_size: NA
j_call: TRBJ2-2
cdr3_aa: CSARDLFSPHPNAGELFF
cdr3_nt: TGCAGTGCTAGAGATCTGTTTTCTCCCCATCCGAACGCCGGGGAGCTGTTTTTT

v_call: TRBV6-9
d_call: TRBD1
clone_size: few
j_call: TRBJ2-3
cdr3_aa: CASSYPGTGKPDTQYF
cdr3_nt: TGTGCCAGCAGTTACCCCGGGACAGGGAAGCCAGATACGCAGTATTTT

v_call: TRBV3-1
d_call: TRBD1
clone_size: many
j_call: TRBJ2-5
cdr3_aa: CASSRLGQGETQYF
cdr3_nt: TGTGCCAGCAGCCGATTGGGACAGGGAGAGACCCAGTACTTC

v_call: TRBV4-1
d_call: NA
clone_size: few
j_call: TRBJ2-7
cdr3_aa: CASSQVTKGFHEQYF
cdr3_nt: TGCGCCAGCAGCCAAGTGACCAAGGGTTTCCACGAGCAGTACTTC

v_call: TRBV9
d_call: NA
clone_size: many
j_call: TRBJ2-5
cdr3_aa: CASSDGSWETQYF
cdr3_nt: TGTGCCAGCAGCGACGGGAGTTGGGAGACCCAGTACTTC

v_call: TRBV13
d_call: TRBD2
clone_size: many
j_call: TRBJ2-1
cdr3_aa: CASSLVAGGEQFF
cdr3_nt: TGTGCCAGCAGCTTAGTAGCGGGAGGTGAGCAGTTCTTC

v_call: TRBV2
d_call: TRBD2
clone_size: NA
j_call: TRBJ2-7
cdr3_aa: CASNVVASGSYEQYF
cdr3_nt: TGTGCCAGCAATGTGGTGGCTAGCGGGAGTTACGAGCAGTACTTC

v_call: TRBV5-4
d_call: TRBD1
clone_size: many
j_call: TRBJ1-4
cdr3_aa: CASSSGQGTNEKLFF
cdr3_nt: TGTGCCAGCAGCAGCGGACAGGGGACTAATGAAAAACTGTTTTTT

v_call: TRBV19
d_call: NA
clone_size: NA
j_call: TRBJ1-2
cdr3_aa: CATLEASTLYGYTF
cdr3_nt: TGTGCCACTCTGGAGGCCAGTACTCTCTATGGCTACACCTTC